The 10 T cell receptor beta chains presented below share a single source sample, sequenced in a study of ipilimumab plus nivolumab after autologous stem cell transplantation. TCRdb's table, derived via immunoSEQ multiplex PCR, lists solely in-frame clones and lacks some. The sample yields around 19,000 clones, about 81% seen once. The source was PBMCs, collected in a trial of ipilimumab plus nivolumab as post-transplant consolidation. The origin of the receptors is a male donor with diffuse large B-cell lymphoma.

This clone has a handful of counts. Different DNA sequences within this sample yield the same CDR3. The chain carries TRBV9 and TRBJ1-2; D ambiguous. V was cut by 3 bases and J by 0 bases, with 0 bases left in between. The CDR3 covers 11 residues. Germline V gives CDR1 SGDLS, CDR2 YYNGEE. CDR3 in amino acids: CASSANYGYTF. In nucleotides, the CDR3 is TGTGCCAGCAGCGCTAACTATGGCTACACCTTC.

The chain joins TRBV6-1 to TRBJ2-7; D remains ambiguous. Germline assignment: CDR1 MNHNS and CDR2 SASEGT. The CDR3 has 13 amino acids. The germline V and J ends were trimmed by 4 bases and 3 bases, with 10 bases remaining between them. Written as DNA, the CDR3 is TGTGCCAGCAGTGCACCAGGTATCTACGAGCAGTACTTC. This codes for CASSAPGIYEQYF.

J is TRBJ2-7 and V is TRBV5-6, with D possibly being TRBD2 (7 bases). This CDR3 region has 15 residues. Trimming stripped 4 bases from V and 2 bases from J, with 16 bases between. From germline, CDR1 is SGHDT and CDR2 YYEEEE. The CDR3 DNA reads TGTGCCAGCAGCCAATCGGCGGGGGACACCTACGAGCAGTACTTC. Translating it yields CASSQSAGDTYEQYF.

CDR3 nucleotide sequence: TGTGCCAGCAGTGACGGCATGACTGAAGCTTTCTTT. This encodes CASSDGMTEAFF. This chain links TRBV6-1 with TRBJ1-1; D remains unclear. The germline V gene has CDR1 MNHNS and CDR2 SASEGT. The germline V and J ends were trimmed by 3 bases and 5 bases, with 7 bases remaining between them. CDR3 length equals 12 residues.

V gene TRBV6-5 combines with J gene TRBJ1-2, with 7 positions matching TRBD1. The CDR3 is made up of 13 amino acids. The germline gives CDR1 MNHEY, CDR2 SVGAGI. The V gene end was trimmed by 6 bases and the J gene end by 3 bases; junction bases not matched to a gene: 4. DNA of the CDR3: TGTGCCAGCAGGATGGGACAGTACTATGGCTACACCTTC. It encodes CASRMGQYYGYTF.

The count of this clone is one. The J gene is TRBJ1-3, the V gene TRBV12-5, with 8 bases matching TRBD1. V trimming: 6 bases; J trimming: 0 bases; junction bases outside the gene matches: 4. This CDR3 spans 15 amino acids. From germline, CDR1 is LGHNT and CDR2 FRNRAP. The CDR3 reads CASGPGQVSGNTIYF. The CDR3 DNA reads TGTGCTAGTGGGCCGGGACAGGTCTCTGGAAACACCATATATTTT.

The chain has TRBV11-2 and TRBJ1-5, with D perhaps matching TRBD1 (5 bases). The ends were cut back, 4 bases at V and 3 bases at J, with 10 bases in the middle. From germline, CDR1 is SGHAT and CDR2 FQNNGV. The CDR3 is made up of 14 amino acids. The CDR3 DNA is TGTGCCAGCAGCTCGGCCAGGGCCAATCAGCCCCAGCATTTT. This gives the protein CASSSARANQPQHF. Full variable domain (rest looked up from reference TRBV11-2 and TRBJ1-5): EAGVAQSPRYKIIEKRQSVAFWCNPISGHATLYWYQQILGQGPKLLIQFQNNGVVDDSQLPKDRFSAERLKGVDSTLKIQPAKLEDSAVYLCASSSARANQPQHFGDGTRLSIL.

Sample share makes this clone medium-sized. The chain carries TRBV6-1 and TRBJ1-1; 10 positions match TRBD1. The CDR3 runs 14 residues. V lost 2 bases and J lost 10; bases outside the gene matches: 7. Germline values: CDR1 MNHNS, CDR2 SASEGT. CDR3 nucleotides: TGTGCCAGCAGTGAATCCGGGACAGGGGAAGGAGCTTTCTTT. This gives the protein CASSESGTGEGAFF.

This clone rates as medium-sized. The same CDR3 is also encoded by other DNA sequences in this sample. The chain employs TRBV6-1 and TRBJ1-2; D is unresolved. V was clipped by 2 bases and J by 3 bases, with 7 bases between them. This CDR3 spans 13 amino acids. Germline values: CDR1 MNHNS, CDR2 SASEGT. The chain's CDR3 is CASSEWADYGYTF. The CDR3 DNA is TGTGCCAGCAGTGAATGGGCAGACTATGGCTACACCTTC.

This chain joins TRBV29-1 and TRBJ1-5; 7 bases are shared with TRBD1. This CDR3 is 14 amino acids long. Losses at the gene ends were 4 bases for V and 5 bases for J; bases not matched to a gene: 8. From germline, CDR1 is SQVTM and CDR2 ANQGSEA. As DNA, the CDR3 is TGCAGCGTTGTTGTAGGGGGCGCGGATCAGCCCCAGCATTTT. Amino acids: CSVVVGGADQPQHF.